Sequencing of this T cell receptor (beta chain) was carried out in a study of blood T cells in healthy people across ages. V lost 0 bases and J lost 0, with 12 bases in between. CDR3 length: 17 amino acids. CDR1 and CDR2 (germline): LGHNA, YSLEER. Through a sample-barcoded 5' primer and a J-beta primer mix, a second PCR was run for roughly 7 to 11 cycles. TCRdb independently ran MiXCR on the 5' RACE reads; one entry per CDR3 protein. Of about 970,000 distinct CDR3 sequences listed, roughly 47% are singletons. This clonotype was recorded a few times. The gene calls are TRBV4-3 and TRBJ2-4, with a possible D match to TRBD1 (5 bases). The source is a woman aged 55-70 years in good health. The sample taken for sequencing was blood. The CDR3 nucleotides read TGCGCCAGCAGCCAAGAGCACAGGCAACTAGCCAAAAACATTCAGTACTTC. It codes for CASSQEHRQLAKNIQYF.